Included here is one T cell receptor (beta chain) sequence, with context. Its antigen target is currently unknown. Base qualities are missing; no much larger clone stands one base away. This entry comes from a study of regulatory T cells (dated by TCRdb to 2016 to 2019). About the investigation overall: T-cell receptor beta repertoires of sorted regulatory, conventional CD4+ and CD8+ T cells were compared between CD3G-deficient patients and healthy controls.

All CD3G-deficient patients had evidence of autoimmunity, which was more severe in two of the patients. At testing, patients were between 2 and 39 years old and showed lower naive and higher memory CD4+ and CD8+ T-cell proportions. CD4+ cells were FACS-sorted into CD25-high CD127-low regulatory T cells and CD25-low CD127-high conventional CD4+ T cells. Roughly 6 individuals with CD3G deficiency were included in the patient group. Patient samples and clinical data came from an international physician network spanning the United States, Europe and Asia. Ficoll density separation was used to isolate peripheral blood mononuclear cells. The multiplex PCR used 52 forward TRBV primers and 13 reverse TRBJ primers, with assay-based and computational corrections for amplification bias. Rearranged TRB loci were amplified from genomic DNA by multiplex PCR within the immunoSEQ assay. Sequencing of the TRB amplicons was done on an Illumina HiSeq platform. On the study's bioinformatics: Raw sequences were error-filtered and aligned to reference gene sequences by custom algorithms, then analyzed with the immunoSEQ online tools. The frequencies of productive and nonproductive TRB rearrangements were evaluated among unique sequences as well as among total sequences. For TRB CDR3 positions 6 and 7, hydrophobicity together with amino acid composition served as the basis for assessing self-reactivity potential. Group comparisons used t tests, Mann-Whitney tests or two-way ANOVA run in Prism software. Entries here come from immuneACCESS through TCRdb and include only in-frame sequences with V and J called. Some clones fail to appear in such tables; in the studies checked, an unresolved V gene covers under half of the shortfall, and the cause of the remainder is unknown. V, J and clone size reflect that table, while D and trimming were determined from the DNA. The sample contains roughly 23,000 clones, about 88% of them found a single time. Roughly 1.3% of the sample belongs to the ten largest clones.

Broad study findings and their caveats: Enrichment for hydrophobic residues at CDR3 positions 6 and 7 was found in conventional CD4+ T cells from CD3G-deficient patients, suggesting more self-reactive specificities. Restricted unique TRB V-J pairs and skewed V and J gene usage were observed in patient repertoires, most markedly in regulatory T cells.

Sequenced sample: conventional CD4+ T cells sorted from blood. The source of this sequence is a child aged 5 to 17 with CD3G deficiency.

The CDR3 here reads CASSRTGEGEQYF. Read as DNA, the sequence is TGTGCCAGTAGCCGGACAGGGGAGGGCGAGCAGTACTTC. This receptor chain uses TRBV19 and TRBJ2-7; 9 bases in between match TRBD1. V is trimmed back by 6 bases and J by 6 bases, and the junction contains 6 bases that no gene match accounts for. CDR1 and CDR2 are drawn from the germline V gene (reference sequence): LNHDA, SQIVND. CDR3 length: 13 amino acids, cysteine to phenylalanine. Of all the DNA, just the CDR3 is kept, 39 bases in frame from base 1.